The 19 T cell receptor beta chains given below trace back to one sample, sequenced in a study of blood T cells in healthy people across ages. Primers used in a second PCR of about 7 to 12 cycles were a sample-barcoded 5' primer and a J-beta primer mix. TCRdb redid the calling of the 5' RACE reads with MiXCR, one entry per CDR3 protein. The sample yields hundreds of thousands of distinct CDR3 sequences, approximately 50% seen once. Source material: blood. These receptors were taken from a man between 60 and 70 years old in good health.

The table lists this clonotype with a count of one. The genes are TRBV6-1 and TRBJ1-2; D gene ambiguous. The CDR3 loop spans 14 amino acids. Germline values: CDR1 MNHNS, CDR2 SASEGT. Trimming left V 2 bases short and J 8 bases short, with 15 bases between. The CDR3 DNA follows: TGTGCCAGCAGTGAACCCTGGCAGAACAAGGGCTACACCTTC. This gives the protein CASSEPWQNKGYTF.

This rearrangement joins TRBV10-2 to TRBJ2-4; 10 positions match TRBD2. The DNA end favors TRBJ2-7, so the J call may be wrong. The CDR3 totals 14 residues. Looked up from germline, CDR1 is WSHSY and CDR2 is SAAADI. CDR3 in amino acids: CASTKAGGLYEQYF. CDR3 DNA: TGCGCCAGCACCAAAGCGGGGGGGCTCTACGAGCAGTACTTC.

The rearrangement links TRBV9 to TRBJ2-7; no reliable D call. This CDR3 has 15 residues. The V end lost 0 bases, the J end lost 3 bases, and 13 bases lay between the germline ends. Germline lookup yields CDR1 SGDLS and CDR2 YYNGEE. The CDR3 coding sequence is TGTGCCAGCAGCGTAGGAGACCAACTAAACTACGAGCAGTACTTC. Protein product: CASSVGDQLNYEQYF.

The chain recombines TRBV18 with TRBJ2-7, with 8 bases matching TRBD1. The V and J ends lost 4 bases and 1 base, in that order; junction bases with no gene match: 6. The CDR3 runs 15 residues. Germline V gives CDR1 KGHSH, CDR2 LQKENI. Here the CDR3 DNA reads TGTGCCAGCTCACGCTCAGGACAGGGATCCTACGAGCAGTACTTC. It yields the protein CASSRSGQGSYEQYF.

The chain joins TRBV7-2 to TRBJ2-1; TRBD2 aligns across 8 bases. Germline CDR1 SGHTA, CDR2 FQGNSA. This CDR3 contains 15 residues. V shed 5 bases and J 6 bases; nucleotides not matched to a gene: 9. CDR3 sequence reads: CASSGTGLASNEQFF. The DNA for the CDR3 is TGTGCCAGCAGCGGAACCGGACTAGCTTCCAATGAGCAGTTCTTC.

The CDR3, as DNA: TGTGCCAGCGGGGAGGGGACAGCCTACGAGCAGTACTTC. Encoded protein: CASGEGTAYEQYF. The gene calls are TRBV6-2 or TRBV6-3 and TRBJ2-7, with D possibly called TRBD1 or TRBD2 (7 bases each). The CDR3 length is 13 residues. Trimming shortened V by 8 bases and J by 2 bases, and 13 bases separated the two germline ends. The germline CDR1 and CDR2 sequences are MNHEY and SVGEGT.

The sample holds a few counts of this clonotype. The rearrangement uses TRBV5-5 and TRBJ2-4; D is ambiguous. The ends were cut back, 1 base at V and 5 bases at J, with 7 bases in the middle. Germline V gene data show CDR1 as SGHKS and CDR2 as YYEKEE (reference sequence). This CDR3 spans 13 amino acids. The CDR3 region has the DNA TGTGCCAGCAGCTTGCTTCAGGAAAACATTCAGTACTTC. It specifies CASSLLQENIQYF.

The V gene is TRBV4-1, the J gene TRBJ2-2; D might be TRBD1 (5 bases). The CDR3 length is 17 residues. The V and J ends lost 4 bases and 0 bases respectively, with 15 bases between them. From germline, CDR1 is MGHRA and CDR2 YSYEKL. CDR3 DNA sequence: TGCGCCAGCAGCCTATTCCTGGGGCCTACGAACACCGGGGAGCTGTTTTTT. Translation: CASSLFLGPTNTGELFF.

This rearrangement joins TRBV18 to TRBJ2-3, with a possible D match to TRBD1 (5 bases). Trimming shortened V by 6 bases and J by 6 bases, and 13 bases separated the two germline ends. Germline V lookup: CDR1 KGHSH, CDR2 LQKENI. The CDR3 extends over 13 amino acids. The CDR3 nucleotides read TGTGCCAGCTCCCCCGACAGAAGTGATACGCAGTATTTT. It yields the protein CASSPDRSDTQYF.

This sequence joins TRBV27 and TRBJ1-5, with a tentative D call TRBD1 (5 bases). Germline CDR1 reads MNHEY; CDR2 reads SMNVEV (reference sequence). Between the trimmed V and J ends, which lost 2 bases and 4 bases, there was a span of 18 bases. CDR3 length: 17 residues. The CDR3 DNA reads TGTGCCAGCAGTTTACGCGGGACCGGGGGGGGGAATCAGCCCCAGCATTTT. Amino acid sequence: CASSLRGTGGGNQPQHF.

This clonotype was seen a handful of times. The CDR3 region is CAIRGDGRSYEQYF. The DNA of the CDR3 is TGTGCCATCAGGGGGGACGGTCGCTCCTACGAGCAGTACTTC. The gene calls are TRBV10-3 and TRBJ2-7; D may be TRBD1 or TRBD2 (5 bases each). CDR3 size: 14 residues. Germline V gives CDR1 ENHRY, CDR2 SYGVKD. V was shortened by 6 bases and J by 0 bases, with 12 bases between the two germline ends.

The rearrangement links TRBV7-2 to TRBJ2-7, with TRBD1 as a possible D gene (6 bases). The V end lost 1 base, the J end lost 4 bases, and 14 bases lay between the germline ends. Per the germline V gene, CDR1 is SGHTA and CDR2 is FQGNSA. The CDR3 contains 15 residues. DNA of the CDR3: TGTGCCAGCAGCTTAGGTCCAGGGGCTAATTACGAGCAGTACTTC. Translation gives CASSLGPGANYEQYF. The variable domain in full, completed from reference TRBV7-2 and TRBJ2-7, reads GAGVSQSPSNKVTEKGKDVELRCDPISGHTALYWYRQSLGQGLEFLIYFQGNSAPDKSGLPSDRFSAERTGGSVSTLTIQRTQQEDSAVYLCASSLGPGANYEQYFGPGTRLTVT.

The CDR3 bases are TGTGCCAGCAAAAAAAGACGGACGGAGCGTGCTTTCTTT. Its translation is CASKKRRTERAFF. The chain couples TRBV25-1 to TRBJ1-1; D is uncertain. CDR3 length equals 13 residues. Trimming took off 7 bases at V and 11 bases at J, with 20 bases between the two ends. Germline-derived CDR1 and CDR2 are MGHDK and SYGVNS.

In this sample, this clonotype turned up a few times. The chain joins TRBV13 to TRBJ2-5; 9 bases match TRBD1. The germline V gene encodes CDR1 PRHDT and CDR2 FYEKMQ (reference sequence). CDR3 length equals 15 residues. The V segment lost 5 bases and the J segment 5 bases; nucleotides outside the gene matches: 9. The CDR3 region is CASSQPSTGGETQYF. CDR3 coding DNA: TGTGCCAGCAGCCAGCCGTCAACAGGGGGCGAGACCCAGTACTTC.

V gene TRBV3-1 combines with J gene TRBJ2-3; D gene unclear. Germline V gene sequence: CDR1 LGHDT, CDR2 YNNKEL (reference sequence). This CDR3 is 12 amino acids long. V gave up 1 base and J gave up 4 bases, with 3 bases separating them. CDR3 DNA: TGTGCCAGCAGCCAAGTCGCAGATACGCAGTATTTT. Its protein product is CASSQVADTQYF.

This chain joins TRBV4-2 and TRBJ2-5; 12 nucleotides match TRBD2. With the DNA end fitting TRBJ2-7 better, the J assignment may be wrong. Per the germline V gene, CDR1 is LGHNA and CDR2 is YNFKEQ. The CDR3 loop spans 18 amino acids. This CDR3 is CASSQDTPSGGVAYEQYF. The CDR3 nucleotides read TGTGCCAGCAGCCAAGATACTCCTAGCGGGGGGGTTGCCTACGAGCAGTACTTC.

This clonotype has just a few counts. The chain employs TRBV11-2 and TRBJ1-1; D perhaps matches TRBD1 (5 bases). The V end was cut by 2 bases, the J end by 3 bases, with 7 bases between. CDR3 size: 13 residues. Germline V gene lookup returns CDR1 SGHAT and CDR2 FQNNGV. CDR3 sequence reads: CASSLSRDTEAFF. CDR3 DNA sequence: TGTGCCAGCAGCTTATCCAGGGACACTGAAGCTTTCTTT.

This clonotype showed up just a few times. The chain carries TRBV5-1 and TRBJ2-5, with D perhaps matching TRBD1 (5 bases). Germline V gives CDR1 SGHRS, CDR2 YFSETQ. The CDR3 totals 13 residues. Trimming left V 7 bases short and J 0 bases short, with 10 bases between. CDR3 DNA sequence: TGCGCCAGCGCTGGGGCCGACCAAGAGACCCAGTACTTC. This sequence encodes CASAGADQETQYF.

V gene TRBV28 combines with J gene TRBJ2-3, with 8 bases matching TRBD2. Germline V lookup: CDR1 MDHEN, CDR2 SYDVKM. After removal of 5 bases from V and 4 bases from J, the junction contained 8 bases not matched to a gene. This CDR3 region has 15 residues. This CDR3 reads CASSPGTSGPDTQYF. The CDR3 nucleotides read TGTGCCAGCAGTCCCGGGACTAGTGGCCCAGATACGCAGTATTTT.